This T cell receptor beta chain is drawn from a study of shared clonotypes between healthy human individuals. Overall study: Every donor yielded three CD4 naive, three CD4 memory, two CD8 naive and one CD8 memory plate.

The protocol was immunoSEQ multiplex PCR, while the TCRdb copy is restricted to in-frame clones and leaves out a portion. The table has some 800,000 clones, 80% to 95% seen once. Naive CD8 cells, CD45RO-negative and positively selected for CCR7, excluded terminally differentiated effector memory CD45RA+ cells. Adults of Caucasian background living in Nashville, Tennessee made up all donors. Germline CDR1 reads LNHNV; CDR2 reads YYDKDF (reference sequence). The CDR3 sequence is 15 residues long. The V gene end was trimmed by 3 bases and the J gene end by 3 bases; junction bases not matched to a gene: 5.

The genes are TRBV15 and TRBJ1-5; 7 bases fit TRBD1. The TCR sequence derives from a man aged 25 to 45 in good health. The sequenced sample was naive CD8+ T cells sorted from blood. This chain's CDR3 is CATSRTGTFNQPQHF. The CDR3 DNA reads TGTGCCACCAGCAGGACAGGGACTTTCAATCAGCCCCAGCATTTT.